Given below is one T cell receptor beta chain in context. Regions amplified from RNA transcripts were the TCR beta CDR3 regions. HTBI primers drove first-round RT-PCR of the TCR CDR3. Using its own MiXCR run on the multiplex PCR reads, TCRdb lists one record per CDR3 protein. The table lists fewer than 900,000 distinct CDR3 sequences, less than 20% of them singletons. These data are taken from a study of T cells in Graves' hyperthyroidism and ophthalmopathy. Study summary: The authors collected peripheral blood at initial diagnosis, before any treatment.

The CDR3 covers 12 residues. Trimming took off 4 bases at V and 6 bases at J, with 9 bases between the two ends. Germline V CDR1 and CDR2: MGHRA, YSYEKL. The patients, who ranged from 18 to 65 in age, presented with newly diagnosed hyperthyroidism lasting under 2 months. PBMCs were sourced from approximately 9 ml fresh peripheral blood. J is TRBJ1-1 and V is TRBV4-1; no definite D call. Sequenced input: blood. This TCR was recovered from a man younger than 30 with Graves' hyperthyroidism. CDR3 in amino acids: CASSRSGAEAFF. The CDR3 DNA is TGCGCCAGCAGCCGGTCCGGGGCTGAAGCTTTCTTT.